A single sample gave rise to the 7 T cell receptor beta chains below, sequenced in a study of T cells in Graves' hyperthyroidism and ophthalmopathy. The TCR beta CDR3 regions underwent amplification using RNA transcripts as the source. The TCR CDR3 was amplified in a first-round RT-PCR using the HTBI primer set. One entry per CDR3 protein, called by TCRdb with MiXCR from the multiplex PCR reads. The table includes around 190,000 distinct CDR3 sequences, 17% detected once. The sample taken for sequencing was blood. Every receptor here comes from a woman between 50 and 59 years old with Graves' hyperthyroidism.

This clonotype showed up many times. J is TRBJ2-7 and V is TRBV7-6; D perhaps matches TRBD1 (6 bases). This CDR3 is built from 14 residues. V lost 4 bases and J lost 4, with 14 bases in between. CDR1 SGHVS and CDR2 FNYEAQ come from the germline V gene. The CDR3 coding sequence is TGTGCCAGCAGCTCTCAGGGGTTCAGGTACGAGCAGTACTTC. Translation gives CASSSQGFRYEQYF.

At least ten counts were recorded for this clonotype. The chain has TRBV5-6 and TRBJ1-5; D is unresolved. The CDR3 spans 15 residues. CDR1 and CDR2 (germline): SGHDT, YYEEEE. Trimming shortened V by 2 bases and J by 2 bases, and 11 bases separated the two germline ends. In nucleotides, the CDR3 is TGTGCCAGCAGCTTCGGAGACCAGGGCAATCAGCCCCAGCATTTT. Protein product: CASSFGDQGNQPQHF.

The chain links TRBV19 to TRBJ2-6, with TRBD1 as a possible D gene (6 bases). The CDR3 covers 16 residues. V dropped 6 bases and J dropped 0 bases, with 12 bases sitting between them. Germline loops: CDR1 LNHDA, CDR2 SQIVND (reference sequence). The CDR3 loop reads CASRTGLTSGANVLTF. As DNA, the CDR3 is TGTGCCAGTAGGACAGGTTTAACCTCTGGGGCCAACGTCCTGACTTTC.

This clonotype occurred once. A much bigger clone sits one base away, suggesting this may be a read error. CDR3 sequence reads: CASSQGTGLVYNEKFF. The CDR3, as DNA: TGTGCCAGCAGCCAAGGGACGGGACTAGTCTACAATGAGAAGTTCTTC. V is TRBV3-1 and J is TRBJ2-1, with TRBD2 matching over 8 bases. Germline values: CDR1 LGHDT, CDR2 YNNKEL (reference sequence). The CDR3 consists of 16 residues.

The sample holds many counts of this clonotype. The chain couples TRBV11-3 to TRBJ1-2; TRBD1 agrees at 7 bases. V lost 4 bases, J lost 5 bases, and 10 bases stayed unmatched. Germline loops: CDR1 SGHNT, CDR2 YENEEA. CDR3 length: 15 amino acids. CDR3 amino acids: CASSSMRDREYGYTF. As DNA, the CDR3 is TGTGCCAGCAGCTCGATGCGGGACAGAGAGTATGGCTACACCTTC.

The chain employs TRBV7-8 and TRBJ2-1; D ambiguous. V was clipped by 5 bases and J by 7 bases, with 21 bases between them. Germline-derived CDR1 and CDR2 are SGHVS and FQNEAQ. The CDR3 contains 16 residues. As DNA, the CDR3 is TGTGCCAGCAGCCCGAGACGCCTGAGGATGGGAAATGAGCAGTTCTTC. Its protein product is CASSPRRLRMGNEQFF.

V usage is TRBV4-1 and J usage is TRBJ2-2; D may be TRBD1 or TRBD2 (5 bases each). Germline assignment: CDR1 MGHRA and CDR2 YSYEKL. V lost 1 base and J lost 6, with 12 bases in between. The CDR3 is made up of 15 amino acids. The CDR3 sequence: CASSQGLRGAGELFF. CDR3 nucleotides: TGCGCCAGCAGCCAAGGACTAAGGGGTGCCGGGGAGCTGTTTTTT.